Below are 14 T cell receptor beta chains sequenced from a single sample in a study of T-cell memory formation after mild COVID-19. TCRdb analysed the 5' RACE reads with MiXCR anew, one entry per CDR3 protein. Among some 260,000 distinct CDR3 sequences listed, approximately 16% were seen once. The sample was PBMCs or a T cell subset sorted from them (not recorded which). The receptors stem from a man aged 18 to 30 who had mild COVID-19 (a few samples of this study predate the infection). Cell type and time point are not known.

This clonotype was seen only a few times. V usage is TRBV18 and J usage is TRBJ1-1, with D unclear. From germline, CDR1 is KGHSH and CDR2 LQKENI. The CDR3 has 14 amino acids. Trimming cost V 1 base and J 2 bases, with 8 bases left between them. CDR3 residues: CASSPQQRNTEAFF. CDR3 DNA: TGTGCCAGCTCACCACAACAGAGAAACACTGAAGCTTTCTTT.

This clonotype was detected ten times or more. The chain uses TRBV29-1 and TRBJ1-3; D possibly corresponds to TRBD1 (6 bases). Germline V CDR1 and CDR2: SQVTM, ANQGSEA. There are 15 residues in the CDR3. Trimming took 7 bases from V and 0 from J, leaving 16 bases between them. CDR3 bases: TGCAGCGCCGGGGGGCCAGGAAACTCTGGAAACACCATATATTTT. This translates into CSAGGPGNSGNTIYF.

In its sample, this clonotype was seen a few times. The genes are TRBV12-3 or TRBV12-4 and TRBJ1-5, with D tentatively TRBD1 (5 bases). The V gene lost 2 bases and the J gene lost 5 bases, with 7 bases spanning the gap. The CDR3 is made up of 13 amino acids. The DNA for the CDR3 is TGTGCCAGCAGTTTACAGGGTCATCAGCCCCAGCATTTT. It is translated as CASSLQGHQPQHF.

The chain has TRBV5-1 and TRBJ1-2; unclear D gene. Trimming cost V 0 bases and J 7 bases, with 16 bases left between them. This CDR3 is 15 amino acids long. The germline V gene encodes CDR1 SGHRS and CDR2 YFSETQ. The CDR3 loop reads CASSLEVARSGGYTF. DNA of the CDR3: TGCGCCAGCAGCTTGGAGGTAGCCCGTTCTGGTGGCTACACCTTC.

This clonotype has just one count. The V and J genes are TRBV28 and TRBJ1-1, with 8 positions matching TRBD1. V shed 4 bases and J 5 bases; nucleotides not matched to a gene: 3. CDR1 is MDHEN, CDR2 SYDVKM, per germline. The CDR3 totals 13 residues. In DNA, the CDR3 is TGTGCCAGCAGTTCCAGGGGGCTAACTGAAGCTTTCTTT. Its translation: CASSSRGLTEAFF.

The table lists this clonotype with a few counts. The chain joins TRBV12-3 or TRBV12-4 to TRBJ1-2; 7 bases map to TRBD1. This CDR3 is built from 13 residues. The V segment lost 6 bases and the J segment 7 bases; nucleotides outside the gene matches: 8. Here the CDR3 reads CASSFRQGGGYTF. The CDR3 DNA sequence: TGTGCCAGCAGCTTCAGACAGGGCGGTGGCTACACCTTC.

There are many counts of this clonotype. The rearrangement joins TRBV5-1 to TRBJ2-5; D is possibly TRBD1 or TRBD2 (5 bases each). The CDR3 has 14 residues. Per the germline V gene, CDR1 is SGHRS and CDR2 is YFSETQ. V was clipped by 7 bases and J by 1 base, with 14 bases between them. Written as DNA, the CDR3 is TGCGCCAGCCATGGGGGACGGACCCAAGAGACCCAGTACTTC. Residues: CASHGGRTQETQYF.

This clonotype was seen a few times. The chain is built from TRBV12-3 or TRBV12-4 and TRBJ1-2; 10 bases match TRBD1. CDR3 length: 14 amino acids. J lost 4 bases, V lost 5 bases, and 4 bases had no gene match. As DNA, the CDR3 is TGTGCCAGCAGTCGGGACAGGGGATCCTATGGCTACACCTTC. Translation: CASSRDRGSYGYTF.

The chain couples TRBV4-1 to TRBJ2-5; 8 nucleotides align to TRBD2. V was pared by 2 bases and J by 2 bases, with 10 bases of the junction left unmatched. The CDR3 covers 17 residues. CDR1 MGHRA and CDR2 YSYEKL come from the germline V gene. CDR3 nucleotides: TGCGCCAGCAGCCAAAGTCCCACGGGGGGGTGGCAAGAGACCCAGTACTTC. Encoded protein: CASSQSPTGGWQETQYF.

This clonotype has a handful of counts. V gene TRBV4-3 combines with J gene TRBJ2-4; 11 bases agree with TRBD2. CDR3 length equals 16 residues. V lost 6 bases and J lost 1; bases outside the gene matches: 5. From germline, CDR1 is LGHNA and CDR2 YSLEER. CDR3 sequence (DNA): TGCGCCAGCAGTAGCGGGGGGGCCTCGGCCAAAAACATTCAGTACTTC. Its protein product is CASSSGGASAKNIQYF.

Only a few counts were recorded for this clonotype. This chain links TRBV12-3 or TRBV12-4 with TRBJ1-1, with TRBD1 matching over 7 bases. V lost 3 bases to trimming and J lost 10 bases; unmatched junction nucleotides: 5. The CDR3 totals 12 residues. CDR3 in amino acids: CASSFPQGVAFF. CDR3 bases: TGTGCCAGCAGTTTTCCTCAGGGGGTAGCTTTCTTT.

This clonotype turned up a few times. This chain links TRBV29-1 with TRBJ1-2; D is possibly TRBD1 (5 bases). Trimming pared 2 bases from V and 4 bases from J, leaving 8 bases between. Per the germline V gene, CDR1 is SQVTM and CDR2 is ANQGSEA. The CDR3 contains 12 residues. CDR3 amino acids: CSVEQGGYGYTF. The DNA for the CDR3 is TGCAGCGTTGAACAGGGAGGCTATGGCTACACCTTC.

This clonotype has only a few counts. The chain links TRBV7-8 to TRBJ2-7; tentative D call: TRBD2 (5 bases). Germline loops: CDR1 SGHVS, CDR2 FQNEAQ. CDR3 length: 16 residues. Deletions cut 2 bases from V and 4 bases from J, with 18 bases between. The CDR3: CASSLNGGGTAYEQYF. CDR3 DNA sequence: TGTGCCAGCAGCTTAAATGGAGGAGGAACGGCTTACGAGCAGTACTTC.

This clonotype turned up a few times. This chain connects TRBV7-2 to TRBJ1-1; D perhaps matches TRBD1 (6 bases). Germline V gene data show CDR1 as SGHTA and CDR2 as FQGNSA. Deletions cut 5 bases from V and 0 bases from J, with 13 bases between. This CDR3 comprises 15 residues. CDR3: CASSTGAGVNTEAFF. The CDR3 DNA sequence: TGTGCCAGCAGCACCGGAGCAGGGGTGAACACTGAAGCTTTCTTT.